The rows below give T cell receptor beta chains drawn from one sample of a study of glioma-infiltrating T cells after dendritic cell vaccination. Here immunoSEQ multiplex PCR was the method, and the copy in TCRdb shows in-frame clones only, minus some. Of 99,000 or so clones listed, approximately 84% were seen once; the top ten hold 5.4%. The sequenced sample was blood, obtained after dendritic cell vaccination. The receptors derive from a human donor with glioblastoma. The conserved cysteine and the conserved F or W are not part of the CDR3 here. Each record gives: V gene, clone size, CDR3 protein. The size field is filled for only some rows; it gives once, few, many or a size class.

TRBV7-9 | once | ASSLIQGYGYT
TRBV7-2 | - | ASSPQGANYGYT
TRBV25-1 | - | ASSIGQGGYEQY
TRBV27 | few | ASSFDPRGGQF
TRBV10-3 | - | AISDTTWGETYEQY
TRBV7-9 | - | ASSPWTGGTLHYGYT
TRBV5-1 | once | ASSLDPGTANIQY
TRBV5-1 | - | ASSWYSGDLYEQY
TRBV5-4 | few | ASSLDNMNTEAF
TRBV12-5 | - | ASGADSGGAF
TRBV7-2 | few | ASSLDTSGSSGANVLT
TRBV5-1 | once | ASSPGQGSGETQY
TRBV6-6 | once | ASSYEKGKSNQPQH
TRBV4-3 | - | ASSPYRGNYGYT
TRBV11-2 | - | ASSLEQGARGYT
TRBV28 | few | ASSPFAGPDLWAF
TRBV5-1 | - | ASSFDTGYGGYT
TRBV10-3 | once | AIKPGTTSTGELF
TRBV2 | few | ASEDHRVSEQY
TRBV6-6 | - | ASSYLKGGGNTEAF
TRBV5-1 | - | ASSTPTANTEAF
TRBV4-1 | - | ASSQHGLPKAQY
TRBV5-1 | - | ASRINKDTQY
TRBV7-9 | - | ASSNEGLTDTQY
TRBV5-1 | - | ASSAGQGASNEQF
TRBV9 | - | ASSAPRTSGREGTANEQF
TRBV30 | - | AWRGAPGNTIY
TRBV29-1 | - | SVGGTSGGDVPYNEQF
TRBV11-2 | once | ASGRGTEAF
TRBV19 | - | ASRPPGQGFLREGSEQF
TRBV2 | - | ASIFDQAYEQY
TRBV30 | few | AWNRLTEAF
TRBV7-2 | few | ASSSYGTVNEQY
TRBV6-5 | - | ASSSAGTGVHQY
TRBV18 | few | ASLGTANYGYT
TRBV7-3 | few | ASSLTVDSEGTDTQY
TRBV5-1 | once | ASRPSGEAETQY
TRBV30 | - | AWSRDAGGTEAF
TRBV6-5 | once | ASSGQGANTEAF
TRBV18 | - | ASSPFGQGAQPQH
TRBV4-1 | - | ASSQGLVSDTQY
TRBV7-3 | - | VSSDGQGYGYT
TRBV10-2 | - | ASSTGDYGYT
TRBV2 | - | ASSVEGGVDNEQF
TRBV28 | - | ASSLWGQGETQY
TRBV5-1 | - | ASSAKLAGVYNEQF